The table lists the clone carrying this T cell receptor beta chain with a few counts. Its matching antigen is unknown. The data derive from a study of T cells in Graves' hyperthyroidism and ophthalmopathy. General observations from the study: Ophthalmopathy, which appeared later, was predicted by the model a median about 6 months before onset.

Amplification yielded TCR beta CDR3 regions, with RNA transcripts as the source. First-round RT-PCR of the TCR CDR3 relied on the HTBI primer set. TCRdb called the multiplex PCR reads again in MiXCR, with one record for every CDR3 protein. The table has roughly 380,000 distinct CDR3 sequences, about 13% seen once. Germline values: CDR1 SGDLS, CDR2 YYNGEE. Trimming took off 6 bases at V and 6 bases at J, with 12 bases between the two ends. The CDR3 has 13 amino acids. Aged 18 to 65, the patients had hyperthyroidism that was newly diagnosed and had lasted under 2 months. Diagnostic decisions used clinical symptoms, serum thyroxine and TRAb, thyroid ultrasound and orbital computed tomography. The blood sample was taken at first hyperthyroidism diagnosis, before any ophthalmopathy symptoms.

V and J are TRBV9 and TRBJ2-2; D remains ambiguous. This clonotype was sampled from a man aged 25-40 years with Graves' hyperthyroidism that later progressed to Graves' ophthalmopathy. Sequenced: blood. The DNA of the CDR3 is TGTGCCAGCACCCCCTTAGTGTCCGGGGAGCTGTTTTTT. It encodes CASTPLVSGELFF.